One sample yielded the 28 T cell receptor beta chains listed below, sequenced in a study of blood T cell repertoires in COVID-19. Assay: immunoSEQ multiplex PCR; the TCRdb copy retains only in-frame clones and omits some. The sample shows 200,000 to 250,000 clones, roughly 77% of them seen only once. What was sequenced was PBMCs or T cells enriched from blood (not recorded which). These receptors came from a man aged 40-49 years who had recovered from COVID-19.

This chain links TRBV6-4 with TRBJ1-2; D gene uncertain. Germline V gene lookup returns CDR1 MRHNA and CDR2 SNTAGT. Trimming cost V 8 bases and J 4 bases, with 20 bases left between them. The CDR3 extends over 15 amino acids. In DNA form, the CDR3 reads TGTGCCAGCCCCCGCGGGAGCACCCCCACCTATGGCTACACCTTC. Translation gives CASPRGSTPTYGYTF.

This clone was recorded only once. This chain uses TRBV14 with TRBJ2-7; TRBD1 agrees at 7 bases. CDR3 length equals 15 residues. The V gene end was trimmed by 1 base and the J gene end by 3 bases; junction bases not matched to a gene: 6. CDR1 is SGHDN, CDR2 FVKESK, per germline. The DNA of the CDR3 is TGTGCCAGCAGCCAAGGTCAGCAGGGGGACTACGAGCAGTACTTC. Protein product: CASSQGQQGDYEQYF.

The rearrangement uses TRBV2 and TRBJ1-6; a weak D match, TRBD1 (6 bases). Germline assignment: CDR1 SNHLY and CDR2 FYNNEI. With 2 bases removed from V and 6 bases from J, the gap between germline ends came to 11 bases. The CDR3 contains 15 residues. CDR3 sequence reads: CASSEHRDINSPLHF. Written as DNA, the CDR3 is TGTGCCAGCAGTGAACACCGGGACATTAATTCACCCCTCCACTTT.

This clone was recorded once. The rearrangement uses TRBV6-6 and TRBJ1-5; 11 nucleotides agree with TRBD1. Trimming at V came to 6 bases and at J to 7 bases, leaving 8 bases not matched to a gene. Germline CDR1 MNHNY, CDR2 SVGAGI (reference sequence). The CDR3 consists of 15 residues. The CDR3 bases are TGTGCCAGCAGGTCCGGGACAGGGGGGGAACAGCCCCAGCATTTT. Translation: CASRSGTGGEQPQHF.

As for this clone: This sample includes further DNA sequences coding for the same CDR3. J is TRBJ2-5 and V is TRBV11-2, with 12 bases fitting TRBD2. Germline loops: CDR1 SGHAT, CDR2 FQNNGV. This CDR3 is built from 17 residues. The V and J ends lost 3 bases and 7 bases, in that order; junction bases with no gene match: 12. In DNA, the CDR3 is TGTGCCAGCAGCTTTGTTCGACTAGCGGGGGTTCGGGGGACCCAGTACTTC. It codes for CASSFVRLAGVRGTQYF.

The V and J genes are TRBV9 and TRBJ1-1, with TRBD1 identical over 9 bases. J lost 1 base, V lost 4 bases, and 8 bases had no gene match. The CDR3 is 16 amino acids. Germline V gene lookup returns CDR1 SGDLS and CDR2 YYNGEE. The CDR3 loop reads CASSLTGGGGNTEAFF. CDR3 nucleotides: TGTGCCAGCAGCCTGACAGGGGGAGGAGGGAACACTGAAGCTTTCTTT. The variable domain in full, with the rest retrieved from reference TRBV9 and TRBJ1-1, is DSGVTQTPKHLITATGQRVTLRCSPRSGDLSVYWYQQSLDQGLQFLIQYYNGEERAKGNILERFSAQQFPDLHSELNLSSLELGDSALYFCASSLTGGGGNTEAFFGQGTRLTVV.

The V call is TRBV12-5, the J call TRBJ2-5, with D perhaps matching TRBD2 (6 bases). CDR3 length: 12 residues. Looked up from germline, CDR1 is LGHNT and CDR2 is FRNRAP. V lost 6 bases, J lost 4 bases, and 9 bases lay in between. The CDR3 DNA sequence: TGTGCTAGTGGCGACGGGGGAGAGACCCAGTACTTC. The encoded protein is CASGDGGETQYF.

The chain links TRBV2 to TRBJ1-2, with D maybe TRBD1 (5 bases). From germline, CDR1 is SNHLY and CDR2 FYNNEI. The CDR3 is 15 amino acids. The ends were cut back, 6 bases at V and 4 bases at J, with 18 bases in the middle. The CDR3 bases are TGTGCCAGCAGACCTGACGGGACTTCTGGCTATGGCTACACCTTC. As protein: CASRPDGTSGYGYTF.

V gene TRBV27 combines with J gene TRBJ1-5, with D perhaps TRBD1 (6 bases). V lost 5 bases, J lost 6 bases, and 17 bases lay in between. The CDR3 covers 15 residues. CDR1 is MNHEY, CDR2 SMNVEV, per germline (reference sequence). CDR3 DNA sequence: TGTGCCAGCAGTCTAATAGGGGGGGCAGGTCAGCCCCAGCATTTT. It yields the protein CASSLIGGAGQPQHF.

V is TRBV9 and J is TRBJ2-1, with 8 bases that match TRBD1. Per germline, CDR1 SGDLS and CDR2 YYNGEE. This CDR3 region has 15 residues. V was clipped by 0 bases and J by 6 bases; unmatched bases: 5. This CDR3 reads CASSVGQGRVNEQFF. The CDR3 DNA reads TGTGCCAGCAGCGTAGGACAGGGGAGAGTCAATGAGCAGTTCTTC.

The rearrangement joins TRBV4-1 to TRBJ2-1; TRBD1 aligns across 8 bases. The V segment lost 4 bases and the J segment 4 bases; nucleotides outside the gene matches: 12. The CDR3 totals 17 residues. From germline, CDR1 is MGHRA and CDR2 YSYEKL. CDR3 DNA sequence: TGCGCCAGCAGCCCACCTTTACGGACAGGGAGTTACAATGAGCAGTTCTTC. Its translation: CASSPPLRTGSYNEQFF.

The rearrangement joins TRBV5-1 to TRBJ2-3; 9 positions agree with TRBD2. This CDR3 region has 15 residues. J was trimmed by 4 bases and V by 3 bases; bases with no gene match: 6. Germline V gene lookup returns CDR1 SGHRS and CDR2 YFSETQ. The CDR3 sequence: CASSSVAGVPDTQYF. CDR3 nucleotide sequence: TGCGCCAGCAGCTCCGTAGCGGGAGTCCCAGATACGCAGTATTTT.

This chain joins TRBV30 and TRBJ1-1, with D maybe TRBD1 (6 bases). CDR3 length: 15 residues. Looked up from germline, CDR1 is GTSNPN and CDR2 is SVGIG (reference sequence). Trimming pared 0 bases from V and 7 bases from J, leaving 18 bases between. Here the CDR3 DNA reads TGTGCCTGGAGTGTAAGGAATAAACAGGGTCTTGAAGCTTTCTTT. It yields the protein CAWSVRNKQGLEAFF.

The genes are TRBV4-1 and TRBJ1-5, with D unresolved. Trimming removed 1 base at V and 0 bases at J, with 13 bases between. Germline V gene sequence: CDR1 MGHRA, CDR2 YSYEKL. The CDR3 is 17 amino acids. This CDR3 is CASSQAGSLNSNQPQHF. In DNA, the CDR3 is TGCGCCAGCAGCCAAGCAGGCAGTCTGAATAGCAATCAGCCCCAGCATTTT.

This chain joins TRBV7-2 and TRBJ1-5; 8 bases line up with TRBD1. Germline CDR1 is SGHTA and CDR2 is FQGNSA. This CDR3 has 16 amino acids. After removal of 5 bases from V and 4 bases from J, the junction contained 10 bases not matched to a gene. CDR3 coding DNA: TGTGCCAGCAGCCTCAGAGGACAGGGATGGAATCAGCCCCAGCATTTT. It specifies CASSLRGQGWNQPQHF.

This clone was seen a single time. The chain couples TRBV27 to TRBJ2-2, with D perhaps TRBD2 (5 bases). This CDR3 region has 13 residues. Per germline, CDR1 MNHEY and CDR2 SMNVEV (reference sequence). V lost 2 bases and J 7 bases, leaving 8 bases between the germline ends. The CDR3: CASSLTGNGELFF. The CDR3, as DNA: TGTGCCAGCAGTTTAACGGGGAACGGGGAGCTGTTTTTT.

This clone has a handful of counts. V is TRBV2 and J is TRBJ2-7; D unclear. This CDR3 contains 13 residues. Germline V gene data show CDR1 as SNHLY and CDR2 as FYNNEI. V lost 4 bases and J lost 2, with 9 bases in between. The CDR3 DNA reads TGTGCCAGCAGTGTTCGTGACACCTACGAGCAGTACTTC. Protein: CASSVRDTYEQYF.

The V gene is TRBV11-2, the J gene TRBJ2-3, with TRBD2 identical over 9 bases. After removal of 6 bases from V and 1 base from J, the junction contained 8 bases not matched to a gene. The CDR3 totals 16 residues. Germline assignment: CDR1 SGHAT and CDR2 FQNNGV. Here the CDR3 reads CASSSQTSGRTDTQYF. The CDR3 DNA sequence: TGTGCCAGCAGTTCTCAGACTAGCGGACGCACAGATACGCAGTATTTT.

This rearrangement joins TRBV5-1 to TRBJ1-3; a possible D gene is TRBD1 (5 bases). The CDR3 is 14 residues long. V shed 3 bases and J shed 2 bases, with 9 bases lying between them. Germline CDR1 reads SGHRS; CDR2 reads YFSETQ. CDR3 region: CASSSTVTGNTIYF. CDR3 DNA: TGCGCCAGCAGCTCGACAGTCACTGGAAACACCATATATTTT.

This chain links TRBV27 with TRBJ2-3, with D perhaps TRBD2 (5 bases). Germline CDR1 MNHEY, CDR2 SMNVEV (reference sequence). V was trimmed by 2 bases and J by 0 bases, leaving 6 bases between them. The CDR3 spans 14 residues. Written as DNA, the CDR3 is TGTGCCAGCAGTTTAAGAGGGAGCACAGATACGCAGTATTTT. Residues: CASSLRGSTDTQYF.

The chain combines TRBV9 with TRBJ2-3, with 14 bases matching TRBD2. CDR3 length: 17 residues. Germline loops: CDR1 SGDLS, CDR2 YYNGEE. V trimming: 2 bases; J trimming: 3 bases; junction bases outside the gene matches: 5. The CDR3 region has the DNA TGTGCCAGCAGCGTTAAGACTAGCGGGGGGGTTACAGATACGCAGTATTTT. Its protein is CASSVKTSGGVTDTQYF. Combining the CDR3 with reference TRBV9 and TRBJ2-3 gives the whole variable domain DSGVTQTPKHLITATGQRVTLRCSPRSGDLSVYWYQQSLDQGLQFLIQYYNGEERAKGNILERFSAQQFPDLHSELNLSSLELGDSALYFCASSVKTSGGVTDTQYFGPGTRLTVL.

The rearrangement links TRBV6-4 to TRBJ2-1; D possibly corresponds to TRBD1 (5 bases). V gave up 0 bases and J gave up 5 bases, with 20 bases separating them. Germline V gene lookup returns CDR1 MRHNA and CDR2 SNTAGT. The CDR3 length is 18 residues. The CDR3 bases are TGTGCCAGCAGTGACTCGAGCCGTGGGGCGAGGTTAAACAATGAGCAGTTCTTC. Residues: CASSDSSRGARLNNEQFF.

The chain recombines TRBV3-1 (or the pseudogene TRBV3-2) with TRBJ2-5, with 8 bases aligning to TRBD2. The CDR3 runs 14 residues. The J segment lost 0 bases and the V segment lost 4 bases, leaving 1 base of the junction unmatched. Germline-derived CDR1 and CDR2 are LGHDT and YNNKEL (reference sequence). CDR3 amino acids: CASSRSGDQETQYF. The CDR3 nucleotides read TGTGCCAGCAGCCGTAGCGGGGACCAAGAGACCCAGTACTTC.

The rearrangement joins TRBV28 to TRBJ1-5; tentative D call: TRBD1 (5 bases). Germline loops: CDR1 MDHEN, CDR2 SYDVKM. Trimming removed 4 bases at V and 7 bases at J, with 20 bases between. This CDR3 has 16 amino acids. CDR3 in DNA: TGTGCCAGCAGTTACGACCGACGGGGGAGTGGGCAGCCCCAGCATTTT. Its protein product is CASSYDRRGSGQPQHF.

The V call is TRBV27, the J call TRBJ2-1, with 14 bases that match TRBD2. V dropped 7 bases and J dropped 11; count of bases not matched to a gene: 7. The germline gives CDR1 MNHEY, CDR2 SMNVEV (reference sequence). This CDR3 is 14 amino acids long. The CDR3 here is CASKWTSGGTQQFF. CDR3 DNA sequence: TGTGCCAGCAAATGGACTAGCGGGGGGACTCAGCAGTTCTTC.

The chain uses TRBV29-1 and TRBJ2-2; D perhaps matches TRBD2 (6 bases). The germline gives CDR1 SQVTM, CDR2 ANQGSEA. The CDR3 runs 13 residues. The V gene lost 5 bases and the J gene lost 3 bases, with 10 bases spanning the gap. This chain's CDR3 is CSVNGGDTGELFF. In DNA form, the CDR3 reads TGCAGCGTTAACGGGGGAGACACCGGGGAGCTGTTTTTT.

The V call is TRBV5-1, the J call TRBJ1-4; tentatively, D is TRBD1 (5 bases). The V gene lost 0 bases and the J gene lost 12 bases, with 21 bases spanning the gap. This CDR3 is built from 16 residues. The germline V gene has CDR1 SGHRS and CDR2 YFSETQ. Written as DNA, the CDR3 is TGCGCCAGCAGCTTGGCCCCCCGGGGCGGGGGTTGGGAACTGTTTTTT. Translated: CASSLAPRGGGWELFF.

The chain carries TRBV12-3 or TRBV12-4 and TRBJ1-2; 8 nucleotides align to TRBD1. The V gene end was trimmed by 8 bases and the J gene end by 8 bases; junction bases not matched to a gene: 10. This CDR3 spans 13 amino acids. The CDR3 is CASDAGGKEGYTF. For the CDR3, the DNA is TGTGCCAGCGACGCAGGGGGCAAAGAAGGCTACACCTTC.